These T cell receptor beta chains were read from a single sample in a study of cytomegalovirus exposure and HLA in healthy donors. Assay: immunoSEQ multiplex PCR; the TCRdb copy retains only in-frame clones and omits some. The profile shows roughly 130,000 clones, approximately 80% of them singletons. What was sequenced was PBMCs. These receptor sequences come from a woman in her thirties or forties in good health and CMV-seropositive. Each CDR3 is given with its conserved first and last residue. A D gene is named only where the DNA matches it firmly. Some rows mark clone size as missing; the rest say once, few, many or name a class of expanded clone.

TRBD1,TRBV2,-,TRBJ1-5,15,TGTGCCAGCAGTGCGGACAGGGGGACCAATCAGCCCCAGCATTTT,CASSADRGTNQPQHF
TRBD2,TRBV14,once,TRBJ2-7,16,TGTGCCAGCAGCGGCGGTCGGCTAGCGGGAGAGTACGAGCAGTACTTC,CASSGGRLAGEYEQYF
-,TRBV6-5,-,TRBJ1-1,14,TGTGCCAGCAGCCGGGACACAGTGAACACTGAAGCTTTCTTT,CASSRDTVNTEAFF
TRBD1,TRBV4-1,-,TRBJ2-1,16,TGCGCCAGCAGCCTGAGTGGGACAGGTATGAACAATGAGCAGTTCTTC,CASSLSGTGMNNEQFF
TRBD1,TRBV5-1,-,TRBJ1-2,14,TGCGCCAGCAGCTTAGGGACAGGGAGCTATGGCTACACCTTC,CASSLGTGSYGYTF
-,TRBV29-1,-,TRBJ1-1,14,TGCAGCGTTGAGACAGCACAACAGAACACTGAAGCTTTCTTT,CSVETAQQNTEAFF
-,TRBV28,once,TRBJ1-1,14,TGTGCCAGCAGTTCCGTAGGGGAAGGAACTGAAGCTTTCTTT,CASSSVGEGTEAFF
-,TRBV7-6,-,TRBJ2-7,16,TGTGCCAGCAGCTTAGCTGCCGGTGGTACGGGCTACGAGCAGTACTTC,CASSLAAGGTGYEQYF
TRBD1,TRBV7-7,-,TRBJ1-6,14,TGTGCTAGCAGCCTCACAGGGGTCAATTCACCCCTCCACTTT,CASSLTGVNSPLHF
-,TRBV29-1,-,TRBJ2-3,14,TGCAGCGTTGAAGATCCGCAGGGTACAGATACGCAGTATTTT,CSVEDPQGTDTQYF
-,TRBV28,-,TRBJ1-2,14,TGTGCCAGCAGGTCAGCCGGGTCTAACTATGGCTACACCTTC,CASRSAGSNYGYTF
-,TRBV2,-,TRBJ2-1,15,TGTGCCAGCAGTGAAGCTTTACAGGGTTACAATGAGCAGTTCTTC,CASSEALQGYNEQFF
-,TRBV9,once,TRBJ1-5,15,TGTGCCAGCAGCGTAGGCGGGTATAGCAATCAGCCCCAGCATTTT,CASSVGGYSNQPQHF
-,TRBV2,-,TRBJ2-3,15,TGTGCCAGCAGTGAGGAGGGAGGCCCCCCAGATACGCAGTATTTT,CASSEEGGPPDTQYF
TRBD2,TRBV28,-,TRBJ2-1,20,TGTGCCAGCAGTTTCCCGAGACTAGCGGGAGTTGTTTGGTCCTACAATGAGCAGTTCTTC,CASSFPRLAGVVWSYNEQFF
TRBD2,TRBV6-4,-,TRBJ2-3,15,TGTGCCAGCAGTAGACTAGCGGGGGGGCCAGATACGCAGTATTTT,CASSRLAGGPDTQYF
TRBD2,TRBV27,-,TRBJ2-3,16,TGTGCCAGCAGTATTCTAGCGGGAGGGAGCACAGATACGCAGTATTTT,CASSILAGGSTDTQYF